These 11 T cell receptor beta chains were all obtained from the same sample, sequenced in a study of cytomegalovirus exposure and HLA in healthy donors. PCR involved 60 Vbeta and 13 Jbeta primers. This table comes from immunoSEQ multiplex PCR, and its TCRdb copy is limited to in-frame clones, with some not included. There are more than 90,000 clones in the sample; 70% to 85% occur only once, and roughly 10% lies in the top ten. What was sequenced was PBMCs. These receptors were collected from a woman aged 45-65 years in good health and CMV-seropositive.

This chain joins TRBV6-5 and TRBJ2-5; no clear D gene. The CDR3 totals 11 residues. Per germline, CDR1 MNHEY and CDR2 SVGAGI. Trimming removed 0 bases from V and 8 bases from J, with 4 bases in between. This CDR3 is CASSYSSTQYF. The CDR3 DNA follows: TGTGCCAGCAGTTACTCGAGTACCCAGTACTTC.

V and J are TRBV5-4 and TRBJ1-1; TRBD1 matches at 8 bases. The germline gives CDR1 SGHNT, CDR2 YYREEE (reference sequence). V lost 3 bases to trimming and J lost 12 bases; unmatched junction nucleotides: 10. This CDR3 contains 13 residues. This chain's CDR3 is CASSSGDRGITFF. CDR3 DNA: TGTGCCAGCAGCTCGGGTGACAGGGGCATTACTTTCTTT.

The chain employs TRBV30 and TRBJ1-1, with a tentative D call TRBD1 (6 bases). Germline CDR1 is GTSNPN and CDR2 is SVGIG (reference sequence). Trimming removed 4 bases from V and 1 base from J, with 16 bases in between. CDR3 size: 15 residues. CDR3 bases: TGTGCCTGGAAGGGAACGGGACACCAGAACACTGAAGCTTTCTTT. Amino acid sequence: CAWKGTGHQNTEAFF. The variable domain in full, completed from reference TRBV30 and TRBJ1-1, reads SQTIHQWPATLVQPVGSPLSLECTVEGTSNPNLYWYRQAAGRGLQLLFYSVGIGQISSEVPQNLSASRPQDRQFILSSKKLLLSDSGFYLCAWKGTGHQNTEAFFGQGTRLTVV.

Remarks on this clone: One end of the junction fails to match germline, which may point to a read error. The sample holds other DNA sequences that translate to the same CDR3. The chain combines TRBV5-1 with TRBJ1-1, with TRBD1 identical over 7 bases. The CDR3 length is 16 residues. Germline-derived CDR1 and CDR2 are SGHRS and YFSETQ. The CDR3 is CASSLLSSGGGTEAFF. CDR3 DNA: TGCGCCAGCAGCTTGCTGAGTTCAGGGGGTGGGACTGAGGCTTTCTTT.

This clone was counted between two and nine times. The V gene is TRBV5-4, the J gene TRBJ1-1, with 11 bases that match TRBD1. The germline CDR1 and CDR2 sequences are SGHNT and YYREEE (reference sequence). This CDR3 is built from 15 residues. Trimming removed 5 bases from V and 4 bases from J; junction bases left unmatched: 7. Written as DNA, the CDR3 is TGTGCCAGCAGTATCCCTGGGACAGGGGGCACTGAAGCTTTCTTT. It yields the protein CASSIPGTGGTEAFF.

This clone was picked up one time. This chain links TRBV28 with TRBJ2-7; 8 bases are shared with TRBD2. This CDR3 region has 16 residues. Germline-derived CDR1 and CDR2 are MDHEN and SYDVKM. The V and J ends lost 6 bases and 5 bases, in that order; junction bases with no gene match: 15. The CDR3 sequence is CASSPSAGGAYHEQYF. The DNA for the CDR3 is TGTGCCAGCAGCCCAAGCGCCGGGGGGGCCTACCACGAGCAGTACTTC.

V and J are TRBV29-1 and TRBJ1-1; possible D gene TRBD1, 5 bases. Trimming left V 2 bases short and J 11 bases short, with 15 bases between. Germline values: CDR1 SQVTM, CDR2 ANQGSEA. The CDR3 is 12 residues long. The CDR3 region is CSVEIGGTNAFF. The CDR3 DNA reads as TGCAGCGTTGAAATCGGGGGGACGAATGCTTTCTTT.

This chain links TRBV18 with TRBJ2-5; D call uncertain. Deletions cut 5 bases from V and 0 bases from J, with 7 bases between. CDR3 length equals 13 residues. Germline V gene sequence: CDR1 KGHSH, CDR2 LQKENI. CDR3 in amino acids: CASSSLNQETQYF. In DNA, the CDR3 is TGTGCCAGCTCATCACTAAACCAAGAGACCCAGTACTTC.

This chain joins TRBV10-3 and TRBJ2-7; the match to TRBD1 covers 8 bases. V shed 6 bases, J shed 1 base, and the junction held 2 bases outside the gene matches. The CDR3 sequence is 13 residues long. Germline V gene sequence: CDR1 ENHRY, CDR2 SYGVKD. DNA for the CDR3: TGTGCCATCAGGGGACAGGCATCCTACGAGCAGTACTTC. Protein: CAIRGQASYEQYF.

The chain joins TRBV7-2 to TRBJ2-3; 9 bases agree with TRBD1. CDR3 size: 14 residues. V trimming: 5 bases; J trimming: 5 bases; junction bases outside the gene matches: 5. Germline V gene sequence: CDR1 SGHTA, CDR2 FQGNSA. The CDR3 region is CASSIRTGEDTQYF. CDR3 nucleotide sequence: TGTGCCAGCAGCATTCGGACAGGGGAAGATACGCAGTATTTT.

The rearrangement uses TRBV6-4 and TRBJ1-4, with D possibly TRBD1 on 5 matching bases. CDR1 and CDR2 (germline): MRHNA, SNTAGT. The V end was cut by 6 bases, the J end by 1 base, with 15 bases between. The CDR3 has 16 residues. CDR3 amino acids: CASRIQGGRTNEKLFF. DNA of the CDR3: TGTGCCAGCAGAATTCAGGGAGGGAGAACTAATGAAAAACTGTTTTTT.